This is a list of T cell receptor beta chains from one sample in a study of blood T cells in healthy people across ages. From the 5' RACE reads, TCRdb called clonotypes with MiXCR, one entry per CDR3 protein. The table includes 600,000 to 900,000 distinct CDR3 sequences, under 30% detected once. This sample also belongs to another study, concerning T cells of mothers and their children.

Material: blood. The receptors stem from a boy younger than 18 in good health. Both conserved end residues are part of each CDR3. The D gene is left open where the match is weak. A row's size may be missing; if present it is once, few, many or a size class.

d_call: -; j_call: TRBJ2-5; v_call: TRBV3-1; clone_size: -; cdr3_nt: TGTGCCAGCAGCCAAGCTAGCCCTTCAGGAGGAGAGACCCAGTACTTC; cdr3_aa: CASSQASPSGGETQYF
d_call: -; j_call: TRBJ2-1; v_call: TRBV6-6; clone_size: -; cdr3_nt: TGTGCCAGCAGTTACATGACCGGAACGAATGAGCAGTTCTTC; cdr3_aa: CASSYMTGTNEQFF
d_call: -; j_call: TRBJ2-4; v_call: TRBV29-1; clone_size: few; cdr3_nt: TGCAGCGTGGCCCCGGGACATAAAAACATTCAGTACTTC; cdr3_aa: CSVAPGHKNIQYF
d_call: -; j_call: TRBJ2-4; v_call: TRBV4-1; clone_size: -; cdr3_nt: TGCGCCAGCAGACCCGAACAGGGAAACATTCAGTACTTC; cdr3_aa: CASRPEQGNIQYF
d_call: TRBD1; j_call: TRBJ2-5; v_call: TRBV20-1; clone_size: few; cdr3_nt: TGCAGTGCTAGCTCCCTCGTTACAGGGGGCGGGTGGAAGACCCAGTACTTC; cdr3_aa: CSASSLVTGGGWKTQYF
d_call: TRBD2; j_call: TRBJ2-1; v_call: TRBV6-5; clone_size: few; cdr3_nt: TGTGCCAGCAGAAAACTGGGGCTAGCGGAACATGAGCAGTTCTTC; cdr3_aa: CASRKLGLAEHEQFF
d_call: -; j_call: TRBJ2-1; v_call: TRBV3-1; clone_size: -; cdr3_nt: TGTGCCAGCAGCCGCACACTTTTCAATGAGCAGTTCTTC; cdr3_aa: CASSRTLFNEQFF
d_call: -; j_call: TRBJ2-4; v_call: TRBV20-1; clone_size: -; cdr3_nt: TGCAGTGCTAGGCTCGAAAACATTCAGTACTTC; cdr3_aa: CSARLENIQYF
d_call: -; j_call: TRBJ2-5; v_call: TRBV5-1; clone_size: few; cdr3_nt: TGCGCCAGCAGCTCCGGGGTAAAAGAGACCCAGTACTTC; cdr3_aa: CASSSGVKETQYF
d_call: TRBD2; j_call: TRBJ2-1; v_call: TRBV5-5; clone_size: -; cdr3_nt: TGTGCCAGCAACAGCCGACGGGGGGGCATCGCGCAATTCTTC; cdr3_aa: CASNSRRGGIAQFF
d_call: TRBD1; j_call: TRBJ2-7; v_call: TRBV5-4; clone_size: -; cdr3_nt: TGTGCCAGCAGCTACACCAGGGGGAAAGACGAGCAGTACTTC; cdr3_aa: CASSYTRGKDEQYF
d_call: -; j_call: TRBJ1-1; v_call: TRBV12-3/TRBV12-4; clone_size: few; cdr3_nt: TGTGCCAGCAGCCCGAGGGGAACCGGGACTGAAGCTTTCTTT; cdr3_aa: CASSPRGTGTEAFF
d_call: -; j_call: TRBJ1-5; v_call: TRBV20-1; clone_size: few; cdr3_nt: TGCAGTGCTAGAGATGTACAGGACCAGGGAGCCCAGCATTTT; cdr3_aa: CSARDVQDQGAQHF
d_call: -; j_call: TRBJ1-2; v_call: TRBV6-5; clone_size: -; cdr3_nt: TGTGCCAGCAGTCGGGGGGCCGCGGACGGCTACACCTTC; cdr3_aa: CASSRGAADGYTF
d_call: -; j_call: TRBJ1-1; v_call: TRBV10-2; clone_size: -; cdr3_nt: TGCGCCAGCAGTGTCAGTTCCACCGAAGCTTTCTTT; cdr3_aa: CASSVSSTEAFF
d_call: -; j_call: TRBJ1-6; v_call: TRBV5-1; clone_size: few; cdr3_nt: TGCGCCAGCAGCCCTTCGGACGCCGGGGCCTATTCACCCCTCCACTTT; cdr3_aa: CASSPSDAGAYSPLHF
d_call: TRBD1; j_call: TRBJ2-3; v_call: TRBV20-1; clone_size: -; cdr3_nt: TGCAGTGCTAACCCCGGGACAGGGAAAACAGATACGCAGTATTTT; cdr3_aa: CSANPGTGKTDTQYF
d_call: TRBD1; j_call: TRBJ2-5; v_call: TRBV15; clone_size: -; cdr3_nt: TGTGCCACCAGCACTCCAGGGGGCGAAGAGACCCAGTACTTC; cdr3_aa: CATSTPGGEETQYF
d_call: TRBD1; j_call: TRBJ2-7; v_call: TRBV12-3/TRBV12-4; clone_size: -; cdr3_nt: TGTGCCAGCAGTAGGACAGGGGTTGGCTACGAGCAGTACTTC; cdr3_aa: CASSRTGVGYEQYF
d_call: TRBD2; j_call: TRBJ2-5; v_call: TRBV24-1; clone_size: -; cdr3_nt: TGTACCACCAGTGATTCACGGACTAGCGGAGAGACCCAGTACTTC; cdr3_aa: CTTSDSRTSGETQYF
d_call: -; j_call: TRBJ2-5; v_call: TRBV10-3; clone_size: few; cdr3_nt: TGTGCCATCAGTGAGTCTCGTCCTCCCCAAGAGACCCAGTACTTC; cdr3_aa: CAISESRPPQETQYF
d_call: TRBD1; j_call: TRBJ1-1; v_call: TRBV5-1; clone_size: -; cdr3_nt: TGCGCCAGCAGCCACTTTCAGGGACAGGGGACTGAAGCTTTCTTT; cdr3_aa: CASSHFQGQGTEAFF
d_call: -; j_call: TRBJ2-3; v_call: TRBV29-1; clone_size: few; cdr3_nt: TGCAGCATGAACGAGCTTGATACGCAGTATTTT; cdr3_aa: CSMNELDTQYF
d_call: -; j_call: TRBJ1-1; v_call: TRBV18; clone_size: -; cdr3_nt: TGTGCCAGCTCATCCTCAGGAGGATCAAACACTGAAGCTTTCTTT; cdr3_aa: CASSSSGGSNTEAFF
d_call: TRBD2; j_call: TRBJ2-5; v_call: TRBV3-1; clone_size: few; cdr3_nt: TGTGCCAGCAGCCAAATAGCGGGGCTCCAAGAGACCCAGTACTTC; cdr3_aa: CASSQIAGLQETQYF
d_call: -; j_call: TRBJ2-3; v_call: TRBV5-1; clone_size: few; cdr3_nt: TGCGCCAGCAGCTTGGTTCCGGGGGGCTTCGCAGATACGCAGTATTTT; cdr3_aa: CASSLVPGGFADTQYF
d_call: -; j_call: TRBJ1-2; v_call: TRBV7-2; clone_size: -; cdr3_nt: TGTGCCAGCAGCCGCCTGGGGGTGAGCTATGGCTACACCTTC; cdr3_aa: CASSRLGVSYGYTF
d_call: -; j_call: TRBJ2-5; v_call: TRBV12-3/TRBV12-4; clone_size: few; cdr3_nt: TGTGCCAGCAGCCTCCCCGGGGTTGAGACCCAGTACTTC; cdr3_aa: CASSLPGVETQYF
d_call: TRBD2; j_call: TRBJ2-2; v_call: TRBV2; clone_size: few; cdr3_nt: TGTGCCAGCAGTGAAGCTAGCGGGGTCACCGGGGAGCTGTTTTTT; cdr3_aa: CASSEASGVTGELFF
d_call: TRBD1; j_call: TRBJ1-5; v_call: TRBV7-3; clone_size: few; cdr3_nt: TGTGCCAGCACCCACCGGGGGACAGGAGAAAGTCGCAATCAGCCCCAGCATTTT; cdr3_aa: CASTHRGTGESRNQPQHF
d_call: TRBD1; j_call: TRBJ2-2; v_call: TRBV10-3; clone_size: -; cdr3_nt: TGTGCCATCAGTGGACGACAGGGGGGAACCGGGGAGCTGTTTTTT; cdr3_aa: CAISGRQGGTGELFF
d_call: -; j_call: TRBJ2-1; v_call: TRBV7-9; clone_size: few; cdr3_nt: TGTGCCAGCAGCTTAGGATCAGTAGCAGGGTCCGGCAATGAGCAGTTCTTC; cdr3_aa: CASSLGSVAGSGNEQFF
d_call: TRBD1; j_call: TRBJ1-5; v_call: TRBV2; clone_size: few; cdr3_nt: TGTGCCAGCAGAGATGACAGGGTGGGCAATCAGCCCCAGCATTTT; cdr3_aa: CASRDDRVGNQPQHF
d_call: -; j_call: TRBJ2-2; v_call: TRBV29-1; clone_size: few; cdr3_nt: TGCAGCGTTCGGTCTCTCTCCGGGTCCGGGGAGCTGTTTTTT; cdr3_aa: CSVRSLSGSGELFF
d_call: TRBD1; j_call: TRBJ2-5; v_call: TRBV7-8; clone_size: -; cdr3_nt: TGTGCCAGCATCGCTTGGCCCGGGACAGTGGGCGAGACCCAGTACTTC; cdr3_aa: CASIAWPGTVGETQYF
d_call: -; j_call: TRBJ2-2; v_call: TRBV7-9; clone_size: -; cdr3_nt: TGTGCCAGCAGCTCCCAGGACCGCACCGGGGAGCTGTTTTTT; cdr3_aa: CASSSQDRTGELFF
d_call: TRBD1; j_call: TRBJ2-6; v_call: TRBV7-6; clone_size: -; cdr3_nt: TGTGCCAGCAGCGCGCGGGACAGGGGGCCCGGGGCCAACGTCCTGACTTTC; cdr3_aa: CASSARDRGPGANVLTF
d_call: TRBD2; j_call: TRBJ2-3; v_call: TRBV15; clone_size: -; cdr3_nt: TGTGCCACCACCCGACTAGCGGACCGCACAGATACGCAGTATTTT; cdr3_aa: CATTRLADRTDTQYF
d_call: -; j_call: TRBJ1-2; v_call: TRBV21-1; clone_size: -; cdr3_nt: TGTGCCAGCAGCAAAGTGGGGCCGGGTCCCAGGGACTATGGCTACACCTTC; cdr3_aa: CASSKVGPGPRDYGYTF
d_call: -; j_call: TRBJ2-4; v_call: TRBV21-1; clone_size: -; cdr3_nt: TGTGCCAGCAGCAAAGCCCCGGGGGACGGGGTACTTGACATTCAGTACTTC; cdr3_aa: CASSKAPGDGVLDIQYF
d_call: TRBD1; j_call: TRBJ2-3; v_call: TRBV28; clone_size: -; cdr3_nt: TGTGCCAGTAGGGACAGGGAGCGAGATACGCAGTATTTT; cdr3_aa: CASRDRERDTQYF
d_call: TRBD1; j_call: TRBJ2-7; v_call: TRBV12-3/TRBV12-4; clone_size: many; cdr3_nt: TGTGCCAGCAGAGGGACAGACTCCTACGAGCAGTACTTC; cdr3_aa: CASRGTDSYEQYF
d_call: -; j_call: TRBJ2-4; v_call: TRBV7-2; clone_size: -; cdr3_nt: TGTGCCAGCAGTCGGATGGTCATTCAGTACTTC; cdr3_aa: CASSRMVIQYF
d_call: -; j_call: TRBJ2-7; v_call: TRBV5-1; clone_size: -; cdr3_nt: TGCGCCAGCAGCTTGGCCCATCCCTACGAGCAGTACTTC; cdr3_aa: CASSLAHPYEQYF
d_call: -; j_call: TRBJ1-4; v_call: TRBV12-3/TRBV12-4; clone_size: -; cdr3_nt: TGTGCCAGCAGTTTGTCAGCTGCGGGTGAAAAACTGTTTTTT; cdr3_aa: CASSLSAAGEKLFF
d_call: TRBD1; j_call: TRBJ1-5; v_call: TRBV5-6; clone_size: -; cdr3_nt: TGTGCCAGCAGCTTGGTTGTGGGGGACAGCCATCAGCCCCAGCATTTT; cdr3_aa: CASSLVVGDSHQPQHF
d_call: -; j_call: TRBJ2-2; v_call: TRBV5-1; clone_size: -; cdr3_nt: TGCGCCAGCAGCACCGGACGAAGCACCGGGGAGCTGTTTTTT; cdr3_aa: CASSTGRSTGELFF
d_call: TRBD1; j_call: TRBJ2-2; v_call: TRBV24-1; clone_size: -; cdr3_nt: TGTGCCACCAGAGGGACAGGGGACACCGGGGAGCTGTTTTTT; cdr3_aa: CATRGTGDTGELFF
d_call: -; j_call: TRBJ1-1; v_call: TRBV6-5; clone_size: -; cdr3_nt: TGTGTCACAGGGGAAGCTTTCTTT; cdr3_aa: CVTGEAFF
d_call: -; j_call: TRBJ2-7; v_call: TRBV18; clone_size: -; cdr3_nt: TGTGCCAGCTCCCTCTGGGGGGCGGAAGAGCAGTACTTC; cdr3_aa: CASSLWGAEEQYF
d_call: -; j_call: TRBJ2-1; v_call: TRBV5-1; clone_size: -; cdr3_nt: TGCGCCAGCAGCTGGACAGTAGGCAGAGGCAATGAGCAGTTCTTC; cdr3_aa: CASSWTVGRGNEQFF
d_call: TRBD1; j_call: TRBJ1-2; v_call: TRBV6-5; clone_size: -; cdr3_nt: TGTGCCAGCAGTCCGATGGACCCGGGACAGCCCTTCTATGGCTACACCTTC; cdr3_aa: CASSPMDPGQPFYGYTF
d_call: -; j_call: TRBJ2-7; v_call: TRBV7-8; clone_size: -; cdr3_nt: TGTGCCCGCAGCTTAGCCCCAGGAAGGGGGAGCGCCTACGAGCAGTACTTC; cdr3_aa: CARSLAPGRGSAYEQYF
d_call: TRBD1; j_call: TRBJ2-7; v_call: TRBV3-1; clone_size: -; cdr3_nt: TGTGCCAGCAGCCAAACACGGGACAGTAACTACGAGCAGTACTTC; cdr3_aa: CASSQTRDSNYEQYF
d_call: TRBD2; j_call: TRBJ2-5; v_call: TRBV20-1; clone_size: -; cdr3_nt: TGCAGTGCTAGAGATGGGTCTAGCGGGGGGGCCGGAGAGACCCAGTACTTC; cdr3_aa: CSARDGSSGGAGETQYF
d_call: -; j_call: TRBJ1-2; v_call: TRBV14; clone_size: -; cdr3_nt: TGTGCCAGCAGCCAAGTCCCCCACTATGGCTACACCTTC; cdr3_aa: CASSQVPHYGYTF
d_call: -; j_call: TRBJ2-7; v_call: TRBV5-1; clone_size: -; cdr3_nt: TGCGCCAGCAGCTGGTCGTCTAGCACGCAGGGCGAGCAGTACTTC; cdr3_aa: CASSWSSSTQGEQYF
d_call: -; j_call: TRBJ2-5; v_call: TRBV20-1; clone_size: -; cdr3_nt: TGCAGTGCTAGAGATGGCCAGGGGGGAGGTCAAGAGACCCAGTACTTC; cdr3_aa: CSARDGQGGGQETQYF
d_call: -; j_call: TRBJ2-5; v_call: TRBV5-1; clone_size: -; cdr3_nt: TGCGCCAGCAGCACGGGCGGCGGGGAAGAGACCCAGTACTTC; cdr3_aa: CASSTGGGEETQYF
d_call: -; j_call: TRBJ2-5; v_call: TRBV28; clone_size: -; cdr3_nt: TGTGCCAGCAGCTCCCATTCTGTTGAGACCCAGTACTTC; cdr3_aa: CASSSHSVETQYF